The present T cell receptor (beta chain) was sequenced within a study of T-cell memory formation after mild COVID-19. Study-level findings and limits: The appearance of some responding clones in pre-infection memory suggested that cross-reactive memory joined.

TCRdb itself ran the 5' RACE reads through MiXCR, one entry per CDR3 protein. Of hundreds of thousands of distinct CDR3 sequences listed, about 15% are singletons. This CDR3 has 14 residues. Germline lookup yields CDR1 LGHDT and CDR2 YNNKEL (reference sequence). J gave up 3 bases and V 2 bases, and 1 base lay outside the gene matches. This clonotype turned up a few times. Its antigen is undetermined. The chain combines TRBV3-1 with TRBJ1-1; 9 bases agree with TRBD1. Source material: PBMCs or a T cell subset sorted from them (not recorded which). The TCR sequence derives from a man younger than 35 who had mild COVID-19 (a few samples of this study predate the infection). Cell type and time point are not known. The CDR3 DNA reads as TGTGCCAGCAGCCAACACAGGGGGCACACTGAAGCTTTCTTT. Its protein is CASSQHRGHTEAFF.